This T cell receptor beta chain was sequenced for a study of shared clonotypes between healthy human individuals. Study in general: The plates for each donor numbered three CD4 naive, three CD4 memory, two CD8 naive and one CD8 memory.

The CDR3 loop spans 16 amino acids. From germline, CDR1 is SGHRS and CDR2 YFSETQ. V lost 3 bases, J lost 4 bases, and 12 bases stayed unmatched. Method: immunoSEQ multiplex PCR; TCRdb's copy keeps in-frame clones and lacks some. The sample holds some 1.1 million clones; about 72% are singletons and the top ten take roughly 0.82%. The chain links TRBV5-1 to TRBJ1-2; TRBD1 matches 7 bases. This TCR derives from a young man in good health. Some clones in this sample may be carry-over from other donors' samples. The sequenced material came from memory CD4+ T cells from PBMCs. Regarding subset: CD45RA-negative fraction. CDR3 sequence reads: CASSSSTGRLGYGYTF. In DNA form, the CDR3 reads TGCGCCAGCAGCTCTTCGACAGGGCGATTGGGCTATGGCTACACCTTC.